Described below is a single TCR beta chain sequence and its context. This specimen comes from a study of T cells in Graves' hyperthyroidism and ophthalmopathy. Amplification of TCR beta CDR3 regions used RNA as the template. A set of HTBI primers served as the primers for a first-round RT-PCR of the TCR CDR3. TCRdb redid the calling of the multiplex PCR reads with MiXCR, one entry per CDR3 protein. This sample has some 720,000 distinct CDR3 sequences, with about 16% found just once. The CDR3 spans 15 residues. The trim removed 4 bases at V and 0 bases at J, leaving 2 bases unmatched. The germline V gene encodes CDR1 DFQATT and CDR2 SNEGSKA (reference sequence).

V gene TRBV20-1 combines with J gene TRBJ2-3; 12 nucleotides agree with TRBD2. The receptor was derived from a young man with Graves' hyperthyroidism. The sample comprised blood. The DNA of the CDR3 is TGCAGTGCTACTCTAGCGGGAGGGAGCACAGATACGCAGTATTTT. Its translation: CSATLAGGSTDTQYF.